This T cell receptor beta chain was profiled in a study of T cells of healthy individuals. This clonotype was detected a few times. TCRdb fed the 5' RACE reads into MiXCR, producing one record per CDR3 protein. Among around 100,000 distinct CDR3 sequences listed, 17% were seen once. Germline CDR1 KGHSH, CDR2 LQKENI. The CDR3 sequence is 14 residues long. Trimming took off 3 bases at V and 4 bases at J, with 12 bases between the two ends. This receptor was identified in a human donor in good health. The chain has TRBV18 and TRBJ2-5, with TRBD2 as a possible D gene (5 bases). DNA for the CDR3: TGTGCCAGCTCACCTCGCACTAGAATAGAGACCCAGTACTTC. Amino acid sequence: CASSPRTRIETQYF.